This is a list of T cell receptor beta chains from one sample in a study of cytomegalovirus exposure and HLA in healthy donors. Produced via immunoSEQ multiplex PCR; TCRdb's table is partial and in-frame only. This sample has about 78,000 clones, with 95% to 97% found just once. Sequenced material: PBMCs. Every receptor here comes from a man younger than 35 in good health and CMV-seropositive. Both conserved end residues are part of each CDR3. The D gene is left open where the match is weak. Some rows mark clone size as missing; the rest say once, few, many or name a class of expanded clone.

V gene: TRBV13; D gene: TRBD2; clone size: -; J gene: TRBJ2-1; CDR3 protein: CASSLGGTSAHNEQFF; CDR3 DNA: TGTGCCAGCAGCTTAGGGGGGACTAGCGCCCACAATGAGCAGTTCTTC
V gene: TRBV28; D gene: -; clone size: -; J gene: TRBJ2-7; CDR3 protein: CASSLGPNEQYF; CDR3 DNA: TGTGCCAGCAGTTTAGGGCCTAACGAGCAGTACTTC
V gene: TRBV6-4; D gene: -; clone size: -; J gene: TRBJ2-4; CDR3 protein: CASRAERQNIQYF; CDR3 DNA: TGTGCCAGCAGAGCCGAGCGCCAAAACATTCAGTACTTC
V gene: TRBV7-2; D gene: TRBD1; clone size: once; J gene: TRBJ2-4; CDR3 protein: CASSSGQGGNIQYF; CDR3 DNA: TGTGCCAGCAGTTCGGGACAGGGTGGAAACATTCAGTACTTC
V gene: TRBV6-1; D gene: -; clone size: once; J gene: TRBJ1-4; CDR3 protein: CASTAGGGPNEKLFF; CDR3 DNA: TGTGCCAGCACGGCCGGGGGGGGGCCCAATGAAAAACTGTTTTTT
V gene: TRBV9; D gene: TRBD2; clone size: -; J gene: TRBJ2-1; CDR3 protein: CASSETAGGRYNEQFF; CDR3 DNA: TGTGCCAGCAGCGAAACAGCGGGAGGGCGGTACAATGAGCAGTTCTTC
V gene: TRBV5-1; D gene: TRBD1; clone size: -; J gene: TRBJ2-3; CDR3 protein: CASGMGQGRDTQYF; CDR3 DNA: TGCGCCAGCGGAATGGGACAGGGGAGGGATACGCAGTATTTT
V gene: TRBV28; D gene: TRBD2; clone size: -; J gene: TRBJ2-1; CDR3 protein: CASKTTSGDNEQFF; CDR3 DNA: TGTGCCAGCAAGACGACTAGCGGCGACAATGAGCAGTTCTTC
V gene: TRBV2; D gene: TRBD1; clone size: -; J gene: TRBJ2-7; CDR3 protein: CASSGKIDRGAYEQYF; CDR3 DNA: TGTGCCAGCAGTGGGAAAATCGACAGGGGGGCCTACGAGCAGTACTTC
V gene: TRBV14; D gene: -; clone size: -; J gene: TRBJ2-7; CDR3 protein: CASSQDRGTAAAYEQYF; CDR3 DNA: TGTGCCAGCAGCCAAGATAGGGGAACCGCAGCCGCCTACGAGCAGTACTTC
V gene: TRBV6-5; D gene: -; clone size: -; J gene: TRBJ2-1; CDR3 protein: CASSSTVYNEQFF; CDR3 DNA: TGTGCCAGCAGTTCAACAGTATACAATGAGCAGTTCTTC
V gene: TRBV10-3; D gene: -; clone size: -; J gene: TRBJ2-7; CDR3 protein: CAISESNSGSYEQYF; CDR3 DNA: TGTGCCATCAGTGAGTCGAATAGCGGAAGCTACGAGCAGTACTTC
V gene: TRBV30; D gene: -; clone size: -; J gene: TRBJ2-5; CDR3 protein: CAWYREGVGAQETQYF; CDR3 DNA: TGTGCCTGGTACCGAGAAGGGGTAGGGGCCCAAGAGACCCAGTACTTC
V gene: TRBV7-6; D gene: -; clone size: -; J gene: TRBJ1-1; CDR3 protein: CASSLQGTVNTEAFF; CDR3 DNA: TGTGCCAGCAGCTTACAGGGGACCGTGAACACTGAAGCTTTCTTT
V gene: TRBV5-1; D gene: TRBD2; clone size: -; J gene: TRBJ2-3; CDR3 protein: CASSLARASGPENTQYF; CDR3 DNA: TGCGCCAGCAGCTTGGCCAGGGCTAGCGGACCCGAAAATACGCAGTATTTT
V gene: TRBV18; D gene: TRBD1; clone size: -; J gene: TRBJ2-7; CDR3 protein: CASSTGTGIDEQYF; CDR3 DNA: TGTGCCAGCTCAACCGGGACAGGGATCGACGAGCAGTACTTC
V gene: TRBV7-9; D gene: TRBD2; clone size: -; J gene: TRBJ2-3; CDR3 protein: CASSVRAGDGTDTQYF; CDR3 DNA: TGTGCCAGCAGCGTCCGAGCGGGAGACGGCACAGATACGCAGTATTTT
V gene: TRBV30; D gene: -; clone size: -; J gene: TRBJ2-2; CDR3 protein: CAWSERGYGELFF; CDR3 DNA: TGTGCCTGGAGCGAACGGGGATACGGGGAGCTGTTTTTT
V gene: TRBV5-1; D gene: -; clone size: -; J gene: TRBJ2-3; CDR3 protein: CASSIPREGPDTQYF; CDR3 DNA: TGCGCCAGCAGCATACCTAGAGAGGGTCCAGATACGCAGTATTTT
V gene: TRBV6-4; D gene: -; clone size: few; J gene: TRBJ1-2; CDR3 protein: CASSVSLGEGYTF; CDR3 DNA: TGTGCCAGCAGTGTCTCCCTAGGAGAAGGCTACACCTTC
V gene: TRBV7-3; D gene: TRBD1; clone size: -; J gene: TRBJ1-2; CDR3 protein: CASSETGGDYGYTF; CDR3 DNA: TGTGCCAGCAGCGAAACAGGGGGCGACTATGGCTACACCTTC
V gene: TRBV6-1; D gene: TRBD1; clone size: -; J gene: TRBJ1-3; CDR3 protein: CASSDRTGVAGNTIYF; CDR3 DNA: TGTGCCAGCAGTGACAGGACAGGGGTTGCCGGAAACACCATATATTTT
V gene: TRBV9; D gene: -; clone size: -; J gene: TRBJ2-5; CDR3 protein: CASSVASSNQETQYF; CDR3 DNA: TGTGCCAGCAGCGTAGCTAGCAGTAACCAAGAGACCCAGTACTTC
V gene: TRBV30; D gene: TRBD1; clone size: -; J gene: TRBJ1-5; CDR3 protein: CAWGGTGAASNQPQHF; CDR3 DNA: TGTGCCTGGGGTGGCACAGGGGCCGCCTCTAATCAGCCCCAGCATTTT
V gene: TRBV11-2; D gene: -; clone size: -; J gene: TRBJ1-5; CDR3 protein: CASSLERHQPQHF; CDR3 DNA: TGTGCCAGCAGCTTAGAGAGGCATCAGCCCCAGCATTTT
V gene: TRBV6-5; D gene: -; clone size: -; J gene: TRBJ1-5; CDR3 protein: CASSYSDSSNQPQHF; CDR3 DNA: TGTGCCAGCAGTTACTCAGACAGCTCCAATCAGCCCCAGCATTTT
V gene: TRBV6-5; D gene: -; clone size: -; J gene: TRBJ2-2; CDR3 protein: CASSYPQYGELFF; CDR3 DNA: TGTGCCAGCAGTTACCCCCAGTACGGGGAGCTGTTTTTT
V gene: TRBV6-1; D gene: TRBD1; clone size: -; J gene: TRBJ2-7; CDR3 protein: CASGWTGAYEQYF; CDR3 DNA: TGTGCCAGCGGGTGGACAGGGGCCTACGAGCAGTACTTC
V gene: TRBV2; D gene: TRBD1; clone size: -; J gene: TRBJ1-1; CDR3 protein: CASVGTGANTEAFF; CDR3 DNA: TGTGCCAGCGTAGGGACAGGGGCTAACACTGAAGCTTTCTTT
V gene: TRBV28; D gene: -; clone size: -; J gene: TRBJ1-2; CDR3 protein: CASRTRGSFSSYGYTF; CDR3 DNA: TGTGCCAGCAGGACGAGAGGTAGCTTCTCGAGCTATGGCTACACCTTC
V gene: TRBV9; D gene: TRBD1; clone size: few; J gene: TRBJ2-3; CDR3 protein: CASSVRTGHTDTQYF; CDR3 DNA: TGTGCCAGCAGCGTAAGGACAGGACACACAGATACGCAGTATTTT
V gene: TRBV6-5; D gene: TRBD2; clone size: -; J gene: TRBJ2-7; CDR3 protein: CASTSGSYEQYF; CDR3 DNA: TGTGCCAGCACTAGCGGGAGTTACGAGCAGTACTTC
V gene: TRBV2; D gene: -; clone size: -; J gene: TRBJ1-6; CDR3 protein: CASIARGFNSPLHF; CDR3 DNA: TGTGCCAGCATAGCAAGAGGCTTTAATTCACCCCTCCACTTT
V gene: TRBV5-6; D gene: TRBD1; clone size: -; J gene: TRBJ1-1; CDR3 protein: CASSLAGGQGAKKTFF; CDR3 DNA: TGTGCCAGCAGCTTGGCCGGCGGGCAGGGGGCGAAAAAAACTTTCTTT
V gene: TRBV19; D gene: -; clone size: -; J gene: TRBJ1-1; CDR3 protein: CASSGHRQENTEAFF; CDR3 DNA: TGTGCCAGTAGTGGACACCGTCAGGAGAACACTGAAGCTTTCTTT
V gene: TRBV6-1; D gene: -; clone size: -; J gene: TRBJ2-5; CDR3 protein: CASKEVVAEETQYF; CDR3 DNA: TGTGCCAGCAAGGAGGTGGTAGCAGAAGAGACCCAGTACTTC
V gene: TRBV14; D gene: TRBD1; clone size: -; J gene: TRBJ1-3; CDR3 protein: CASSQGYRGSGNTIYF; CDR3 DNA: TGTGCCAGCAGCCAAGGATACAGGGGCTCTGGAAACACCATATATTTT
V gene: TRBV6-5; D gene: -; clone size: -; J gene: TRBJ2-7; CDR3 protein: CASSYRPQGNYEQYF; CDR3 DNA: TGTGCCAGCAGTTACCGCCCTCAGGGAAACTACGAGCAGTACTTC
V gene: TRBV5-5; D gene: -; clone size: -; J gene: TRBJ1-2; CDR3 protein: CASSRTQDNYGYTF; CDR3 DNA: TGTGCCAGCAGCCGGACACAGGACAACTATGGCTACACCTTC
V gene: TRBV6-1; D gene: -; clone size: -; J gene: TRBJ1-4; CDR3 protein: CASTRVGGLNEKLFF; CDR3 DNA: TGTGCCAGCACAAGGGTCGGGGGTTTAAATGAAAAACTGTTTTTT
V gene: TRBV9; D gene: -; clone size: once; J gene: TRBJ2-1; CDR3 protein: CASSTYREGEQFF; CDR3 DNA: TGTGCCAGCAGCACCTACAGGGAAGGTGAGCAGTTCTTC
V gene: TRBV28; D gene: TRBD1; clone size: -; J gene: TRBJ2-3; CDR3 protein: CASRLGQSTDTQYF; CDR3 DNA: TGTGCCAGCAGGCTGGGACAGAGCACAGATACGCAGTATTTT
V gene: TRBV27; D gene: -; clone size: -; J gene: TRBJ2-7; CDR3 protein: CASSYRPTPYYEQYF; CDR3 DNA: TGTGCCAGCAGTTACAGACCGACGCCCTACTACGAGCAGTACTTC
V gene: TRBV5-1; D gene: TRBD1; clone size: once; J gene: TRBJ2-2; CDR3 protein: CASSDRGANTGELFF; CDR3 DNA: TGCGCCAGCTCGGACAGGGGCGCGAACACCGGGGAGCTGTTTTTT
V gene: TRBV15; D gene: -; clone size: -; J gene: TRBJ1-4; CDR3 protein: CATSRDRGSMREKLFF; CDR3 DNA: TGTGCCACCAGCAGAGACAGGGGCTCGATGAGAGAAAAACTGTTTTTT
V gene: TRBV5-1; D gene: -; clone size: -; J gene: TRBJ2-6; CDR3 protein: CASSRGSLSGANVLTF; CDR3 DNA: TGCGCCAGCAGCCGAGGGTCGCTCTCTGGGGCCAACGTCCTGACTTTC
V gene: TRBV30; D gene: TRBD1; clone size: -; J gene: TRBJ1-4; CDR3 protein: CAWSFLAGGNEKLFF; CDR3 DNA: TGTGCCTGGAGCTTTCTGGCAGGGGGTAATGAAAAACTGTTTTTT
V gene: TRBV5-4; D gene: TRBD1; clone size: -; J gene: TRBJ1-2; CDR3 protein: CASSLLTGQGRRGYTF; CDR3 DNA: TGTGCCAGCAGCTTGTTAACGGGACAGGGTCGGCGAGGCTACACCTTC
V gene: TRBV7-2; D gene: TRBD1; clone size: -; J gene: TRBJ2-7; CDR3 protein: CASRHPGQGYEQYF; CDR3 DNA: TGTGCCAGCAGACACCCGGGACAGGGGTACGAGCAGTACTTC
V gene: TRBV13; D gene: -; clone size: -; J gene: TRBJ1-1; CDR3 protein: CASSQGHGNTEAFF; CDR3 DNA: TGTGCCAGCAGCCAAGGACACGGGAACACTGAAGCTTTCTTT
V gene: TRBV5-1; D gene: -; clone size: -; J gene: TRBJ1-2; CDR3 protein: CASSLAASGYTF; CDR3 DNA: TGCGCCAGCAGCTTGGCCGCTAGCGGCTACACCTTC
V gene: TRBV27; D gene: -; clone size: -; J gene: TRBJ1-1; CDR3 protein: CASSTTPGKGNEAFF; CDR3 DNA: TGTGCCAGCAGTACCACCCCAGGGAAGGGTAATGAAGCTTTCTTT
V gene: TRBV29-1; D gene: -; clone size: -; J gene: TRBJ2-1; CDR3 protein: CSVGFASSYNEQFF; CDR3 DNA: TGCAGCGTTGGGTTTGCGAGCTCCTACAATGAGCAGTTCTTC
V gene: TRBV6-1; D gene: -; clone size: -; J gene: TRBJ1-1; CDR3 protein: CASSGTSENTEAFF; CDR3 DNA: TGTGCCAGCAGTGGAACTTCCGAAAACACTGAAGCTTTCTTT
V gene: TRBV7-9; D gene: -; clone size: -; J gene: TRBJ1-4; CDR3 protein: CASSLGGEKLFF; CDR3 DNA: TGTGCCAGCAGCTTAGGAGGTGAAAAACTGTTTTTT
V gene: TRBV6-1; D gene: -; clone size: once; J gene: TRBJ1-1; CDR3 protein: CASSIGQVGNTEAFF; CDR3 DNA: TGTGCCAGCAGCATAGGACAAGTAGGGAACACTGAAGCTTTCTTT
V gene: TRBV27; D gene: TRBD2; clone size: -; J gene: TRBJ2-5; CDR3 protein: CASSLGTSGRETQYF; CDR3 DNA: TGTGCCAGCAGTCTCGGGACTAGCGGGAGAGAGACCCAGTACTTC
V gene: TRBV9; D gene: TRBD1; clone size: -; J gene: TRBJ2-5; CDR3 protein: CASSTFGQEEETQYF; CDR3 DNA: TGTGCCAGCAGCACATTCGGACAGGAGGAAGAGACCCAGTACTTC
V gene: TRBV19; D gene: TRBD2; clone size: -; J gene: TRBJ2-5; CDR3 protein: CASSLGLAGVFGETQYF; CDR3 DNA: TGTGCCAGTAGTCTGGGACTAGCGGGAGTGTTTGGAGAGACCCAGTACTTC
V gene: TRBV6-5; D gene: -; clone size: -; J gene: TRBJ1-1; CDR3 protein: CASSYLGAAEAFF; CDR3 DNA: TGTGCCAGCAGTTACTTGGGGGCCGCTGAAGCTTTCTTT